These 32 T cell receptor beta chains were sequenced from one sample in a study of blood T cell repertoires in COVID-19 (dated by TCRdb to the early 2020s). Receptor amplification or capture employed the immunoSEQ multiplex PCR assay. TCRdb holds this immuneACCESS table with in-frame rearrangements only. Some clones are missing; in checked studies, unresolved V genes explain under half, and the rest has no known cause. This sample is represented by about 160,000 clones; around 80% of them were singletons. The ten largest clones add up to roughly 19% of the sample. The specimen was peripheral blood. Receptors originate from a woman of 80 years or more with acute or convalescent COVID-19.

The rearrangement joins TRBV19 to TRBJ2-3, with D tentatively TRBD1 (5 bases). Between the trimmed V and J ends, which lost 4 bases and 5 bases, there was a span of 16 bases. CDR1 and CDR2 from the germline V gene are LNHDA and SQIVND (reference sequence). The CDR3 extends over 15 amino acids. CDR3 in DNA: TGTGCCAGTAGTACGACACGGCCCCAGGGAGATACGCAGTATTTT. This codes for CASSTTRPQGDTQYF.

CDR3: CASSGDAGNTIYF. Written as DNA, the CDR3 is TGCGCCAGCAGCGGAGACGCGGGAAACACCATATATTTT. The chain employs TRBV5-1 and TRBJ1-3; no clear D. Trimming shortened V by 4 bases and J by 4 bases, and 9 bases separated the two germline ends. The CDR3 extends over 13 amino acids. Germline-derived CDR1 and CDR2 are SGHRS and YFSETQ.

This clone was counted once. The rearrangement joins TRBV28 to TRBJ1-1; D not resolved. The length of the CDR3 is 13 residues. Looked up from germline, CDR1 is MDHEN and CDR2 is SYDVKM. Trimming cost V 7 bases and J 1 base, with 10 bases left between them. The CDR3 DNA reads TGTGCCAGCATCCCGATGAGGAACACTGAAGCTTTCTTT. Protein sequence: CASIPMRNTEAFF. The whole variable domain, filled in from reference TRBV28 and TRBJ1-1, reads DVKVTQSSRYLVKRTGEKVFLECVQDMDHENMFWYRQDPGLGLRLIYFSYDVKMKEKGDIPEGYSVSREKKERFSLILESASTNQTSMYLCASIPMRNTEAFFGQGTRLTVV.

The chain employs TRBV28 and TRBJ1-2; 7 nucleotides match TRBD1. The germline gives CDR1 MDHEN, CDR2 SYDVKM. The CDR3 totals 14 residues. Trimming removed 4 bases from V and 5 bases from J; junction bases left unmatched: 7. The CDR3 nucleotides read TGTGCCAGCAGTTCCCCGGGACAGAGTTATGGCTACACCTTC. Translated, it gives CASSSPGQSYGYTF.

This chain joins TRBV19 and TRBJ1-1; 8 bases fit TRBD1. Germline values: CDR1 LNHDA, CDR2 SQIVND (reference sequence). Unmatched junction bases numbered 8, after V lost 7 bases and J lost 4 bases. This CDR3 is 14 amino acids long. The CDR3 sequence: CASTVRTGSTEAFF. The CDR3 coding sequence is TGTGCCAGTACCGTGAGGACAGGGAGCACTGAAGCTTTCTTT.

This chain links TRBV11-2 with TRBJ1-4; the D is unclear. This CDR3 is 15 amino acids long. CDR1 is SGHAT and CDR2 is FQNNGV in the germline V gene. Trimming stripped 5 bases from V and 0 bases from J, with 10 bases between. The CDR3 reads CASSPSAATNEKLFF. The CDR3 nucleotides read TGTGCCAGCAGCCCTAGCGCTGCAACTAATGAAAAACTGTTTTTT.

In DNA, the CDR3 is TGTGCCAGCAGTCCGCGGGACCGTAAGGTCCCTCCCTACGAGCAGTACTTC. Protein sequence: CASSPRDRKVPPYEQYF. The V and J genes are TRBV6-2 or TRBV6-3 and TRBJ2-7; a possible D gene is TRBD2 (6 bases). In germline, CDR1 is MNHEY, CDR2 SVGEGT. Trimming took off 5 bases at V and 2 bases at J, with 22 bases between the two ends. CDR3 length equals 17 residues.

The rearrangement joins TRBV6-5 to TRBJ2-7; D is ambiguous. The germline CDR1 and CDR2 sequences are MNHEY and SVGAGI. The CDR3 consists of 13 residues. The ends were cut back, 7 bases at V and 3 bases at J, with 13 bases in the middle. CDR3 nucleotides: TGTGCCAGCACCTATGATCCCCGCTACGAGCAGTACTTC. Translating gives CASTYDPRYEQYF.

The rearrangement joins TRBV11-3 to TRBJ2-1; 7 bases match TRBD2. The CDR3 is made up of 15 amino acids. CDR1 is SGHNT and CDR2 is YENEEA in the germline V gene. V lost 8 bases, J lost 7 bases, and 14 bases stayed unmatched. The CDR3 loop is CASSKAGEGTNEQFF. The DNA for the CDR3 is TGTGCCAGCTCAAAGGCGGGAGAGGGGACTAATGAGCAGTTCTTC.

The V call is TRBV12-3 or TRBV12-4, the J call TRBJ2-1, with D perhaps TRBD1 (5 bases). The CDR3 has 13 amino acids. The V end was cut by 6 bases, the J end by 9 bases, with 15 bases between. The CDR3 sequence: CASRAVQVGEQFF. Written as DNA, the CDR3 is TGTGCCAGCAGGGCTGTACAGGTTGGTGAGCAGTTCTTC.

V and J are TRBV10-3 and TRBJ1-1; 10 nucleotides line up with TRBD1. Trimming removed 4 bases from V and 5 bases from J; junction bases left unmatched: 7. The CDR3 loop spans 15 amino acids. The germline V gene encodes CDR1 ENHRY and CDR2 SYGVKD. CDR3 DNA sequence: TGTGCCATCAGTGGTCCGGGACAGGGGAGAACTGAAGCTTTCTTT. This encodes CAISGPGQGRTEAFF.

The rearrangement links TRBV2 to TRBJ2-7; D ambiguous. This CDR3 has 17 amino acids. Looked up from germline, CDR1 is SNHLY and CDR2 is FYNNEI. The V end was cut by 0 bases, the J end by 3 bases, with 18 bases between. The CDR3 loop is CASSEASTLTRHYEQYF. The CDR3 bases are TGTGCCAGCAGTGAAGCCAGCACCCTCACCAGACACTACGAGCAGTACTTC.

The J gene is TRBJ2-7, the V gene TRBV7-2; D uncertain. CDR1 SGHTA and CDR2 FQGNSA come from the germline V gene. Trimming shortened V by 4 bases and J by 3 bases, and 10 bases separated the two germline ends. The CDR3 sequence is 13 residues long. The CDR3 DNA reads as TGTGCCAGCAGCTATCCCGGTAGCTACGAGCAGTACTTC. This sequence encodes CASSYPGSYEQYF.

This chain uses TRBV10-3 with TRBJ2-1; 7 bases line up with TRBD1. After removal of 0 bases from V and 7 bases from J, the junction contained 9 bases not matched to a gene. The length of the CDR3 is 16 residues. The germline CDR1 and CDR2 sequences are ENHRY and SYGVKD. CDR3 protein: CAISESGSGGQNEQFF. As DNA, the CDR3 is TGTGCCATCAGTGAGTCTGGGTCAGGGGGACAGAATGAGCAGTTCTTC.

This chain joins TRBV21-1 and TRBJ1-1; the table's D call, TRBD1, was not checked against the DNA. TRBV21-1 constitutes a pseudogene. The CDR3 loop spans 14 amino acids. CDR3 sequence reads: CASSKAGDRMGAFF. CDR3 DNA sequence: TGTGCCAGCAGCAAAGCCGGGGACAGGATGGGAGCTTTCTTT.

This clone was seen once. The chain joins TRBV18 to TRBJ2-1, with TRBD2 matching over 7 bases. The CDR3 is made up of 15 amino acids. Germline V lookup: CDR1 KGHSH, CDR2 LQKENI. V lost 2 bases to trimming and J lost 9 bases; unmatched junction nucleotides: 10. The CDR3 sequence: CASSPALRGSAEQFF. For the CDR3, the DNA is TGTGCCAGCTCACCAGCTTTGCGGGGGTCTGCTGAGCAGTTCTTC.

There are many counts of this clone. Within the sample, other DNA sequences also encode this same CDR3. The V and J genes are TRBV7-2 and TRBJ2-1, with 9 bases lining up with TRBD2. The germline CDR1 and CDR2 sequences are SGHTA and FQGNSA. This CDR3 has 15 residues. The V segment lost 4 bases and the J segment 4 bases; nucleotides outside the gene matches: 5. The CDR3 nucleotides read TGTGCCAGCAGCTCGACTAGCGGTCAATACAATGAGCAGTTCTTC. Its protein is CASSSTSGQYNEQFF.

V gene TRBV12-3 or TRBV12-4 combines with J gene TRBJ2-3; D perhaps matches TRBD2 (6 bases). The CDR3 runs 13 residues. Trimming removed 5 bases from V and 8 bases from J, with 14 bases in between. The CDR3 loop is CASSALQGGTQYF. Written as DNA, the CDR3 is TGTGCCAGCAGTGCACTCCAGGGAGGTACGCAGTATTTT.

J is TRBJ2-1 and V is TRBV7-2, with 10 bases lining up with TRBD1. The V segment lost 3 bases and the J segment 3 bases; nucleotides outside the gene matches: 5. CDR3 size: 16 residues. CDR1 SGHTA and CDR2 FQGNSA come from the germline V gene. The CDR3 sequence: CASSFDRGQVYNEQFF. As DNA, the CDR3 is TGTGCCAGCAGCTTCGACAGGGGGCAGGTCTACAATGAGCAGTTCTTC. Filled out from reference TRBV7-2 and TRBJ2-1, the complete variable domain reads GAGVSQSPSNKVTEKGKDVELRCDPISGHTALYWYRQSLGQGLEFLIYFQGNSAPDKSGLPSDRFSAERTGGSVSTLTIQRTQQEDSAVYLCASSFDRGQVYNEQFFGPGTRLTVL.

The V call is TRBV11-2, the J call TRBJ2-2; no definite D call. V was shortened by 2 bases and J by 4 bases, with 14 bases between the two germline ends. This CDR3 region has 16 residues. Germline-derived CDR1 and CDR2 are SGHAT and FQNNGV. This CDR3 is CASSLRISGSTGELFF. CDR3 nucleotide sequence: TGTGCCAGCAGCTTACGCATTTCTGGCAGCACCGGGGAGCTGTTTTTT.

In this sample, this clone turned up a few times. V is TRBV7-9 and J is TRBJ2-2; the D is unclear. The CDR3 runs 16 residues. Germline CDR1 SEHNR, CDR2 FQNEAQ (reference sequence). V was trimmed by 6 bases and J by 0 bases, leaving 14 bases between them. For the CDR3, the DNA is TGTGCCAGCAGTCGTATAAGACTTTCGAACACCGGGGAGCTGTTTTTT. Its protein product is CASSRIRLSNTGELFF.

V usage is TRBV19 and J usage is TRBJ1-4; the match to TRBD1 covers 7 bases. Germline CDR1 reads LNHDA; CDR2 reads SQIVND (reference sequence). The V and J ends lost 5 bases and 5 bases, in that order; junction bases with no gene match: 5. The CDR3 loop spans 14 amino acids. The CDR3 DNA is TGTGCCAGTAGTCGTGGCAGGGGGAATGAAAAACTGTTTTTT. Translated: CASSRGRGNEKLFF.

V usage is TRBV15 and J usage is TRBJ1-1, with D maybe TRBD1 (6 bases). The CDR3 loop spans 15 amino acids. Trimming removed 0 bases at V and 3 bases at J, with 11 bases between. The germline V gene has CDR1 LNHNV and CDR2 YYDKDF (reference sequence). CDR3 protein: CATSRDLSGDTEAFF. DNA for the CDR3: TGTGCCACCAGCAGAGATTTGTCAGGGGACACTGAAGCTTTCTTT.

The DNA for the CDR3 is TGTGCCAGCAGTAGCGGGAGCATCTACGAGCAGTACTTC. Translating it yields CASSSGSIYEQYF. This chain uses TRBV6-6 with TRBJ2-7; 8 positions agree with TRBD2. This CDR3 region has 13 residues. The germline V gene encodes CDR1 MNHNY and CDR2 SVGAGI (reference sequence). The V and J ends lost 5 bases and 3 bases, in that order; junction bases with no gene match: 3.

CDR3 in amino acids: CATKGQGESSYNEQFF. Here the CDR3 DNA reads TGTGCCACTAAAGGCCAGGGGGAGAGCTCCTACAATGAGCAGTTCTTC. V gene TRBV24-1 combines with J gene TRBJ2-1; 7 bases agree with TRBD1. CDR1 is KGHDR and CDR2 is SFDVKD in the germline V gene. J gave up 0 bases and V 10 bases, and 11 bases lay outside the gene matches. The CDR3 contains 16 residues.

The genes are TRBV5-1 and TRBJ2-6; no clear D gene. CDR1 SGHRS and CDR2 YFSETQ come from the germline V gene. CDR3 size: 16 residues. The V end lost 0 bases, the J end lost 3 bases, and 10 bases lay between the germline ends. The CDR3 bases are TGCGCCAGCAGCTTGGCCGCGGTACTTGGGGCCAACGTCCTGACTTTC. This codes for CASSLAAVLGANVLTF.

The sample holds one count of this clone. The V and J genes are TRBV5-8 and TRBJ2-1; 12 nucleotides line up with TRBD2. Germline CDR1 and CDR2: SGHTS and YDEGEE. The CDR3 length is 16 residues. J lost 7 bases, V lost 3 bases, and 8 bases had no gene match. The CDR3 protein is CASSSIMTSGSNEQFF. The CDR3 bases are TGTGCCAGCAGCTCGATCATGACTAGCGGGAGTAATGAGCAGTTCTTC.

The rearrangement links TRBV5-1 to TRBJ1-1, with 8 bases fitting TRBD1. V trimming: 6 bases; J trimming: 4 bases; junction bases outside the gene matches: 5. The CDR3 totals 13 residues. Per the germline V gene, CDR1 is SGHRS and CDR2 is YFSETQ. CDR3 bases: TGCGCCAGCAAACGCGACAGGGGCACTGAAGCTTTCTTT. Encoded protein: CASKRDRGTEAFF.

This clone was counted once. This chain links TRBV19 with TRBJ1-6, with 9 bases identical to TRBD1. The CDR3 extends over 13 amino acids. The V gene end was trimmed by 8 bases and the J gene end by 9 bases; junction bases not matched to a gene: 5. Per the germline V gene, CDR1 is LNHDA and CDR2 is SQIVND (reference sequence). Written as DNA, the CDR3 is TGTGCCAGTCACCGGGACAGGGTTTCACCCCTCCACTTT. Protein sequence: CASHRDRVSPLHF.

The CDR3 protein is CASSQDIGIGQPQHF. The CDR3 nucleotides are TGCGCCAGCAGCCAAGATATCGGTATTGGTCAGCCCCAGCATTTT. The chain carries TRBV4-3 and TRBJ1-5; unclear D gene. From germline, CDR1 is LGHNA and CDR2 YSLEER. This CDR3 has 15 amino acids. Trimming removed 0 bases from V and 6 bases from J, with 12 bases in between.

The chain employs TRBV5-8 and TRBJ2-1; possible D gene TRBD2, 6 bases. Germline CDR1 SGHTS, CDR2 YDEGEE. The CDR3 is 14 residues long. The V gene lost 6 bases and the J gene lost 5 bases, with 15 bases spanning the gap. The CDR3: CASIRRDWNNEQFF. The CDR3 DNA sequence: TGTGCCAGCATACGCCGGGACTGGAACAATGAGCAGTTCTTC.

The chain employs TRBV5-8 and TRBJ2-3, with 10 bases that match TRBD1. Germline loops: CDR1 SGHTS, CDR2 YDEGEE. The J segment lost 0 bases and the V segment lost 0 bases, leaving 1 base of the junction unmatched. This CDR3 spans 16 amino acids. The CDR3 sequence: CASSLGTGGSTDTQYF. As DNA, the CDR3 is TGTGCCAGCAGCTTGGGGACAGGGGGGAGCACAGATACGCAGTATTTT. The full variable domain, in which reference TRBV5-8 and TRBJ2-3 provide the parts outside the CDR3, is EAGVTQSPTHLIKTRGQQATLRCSPISGHTSVYWYQQALGLGLQFLLWYDEGEERNRGNFPPRFSGRQFPNYSSELNVNALELEDSALYLCASSLGTGGSTDTQYFGPGTRLTVL.